These 3 T cell receptor beta chains share one sample of origin, sequenced in a study of T cell responses to AZD1222 COVID-19 vaccine. Sequencing used immunoSEQ multiplex PCR; TCRdb keeps in-frame clones, though not all of them. The table lists some 110,000 clones, roughly 93% of them singletons, with 1.6% in the top ten. The sample consisted of peripheral blood, taken 28 days after the second AZD1222 dose. The receptors come from an adult who received the AZD1222 COVID-19 vaccine.

The rearrangement uses TRBV6-4 and TRBJ2-1, with D perhaps TRBD2 (6 bases). V was pared by 2 bases and J by 6 bases, with 11 bases between. This CDR3 has 14 residues. Germline V gene data show CDR1 as MRHNA and CDR2 as SNTAGT. CDR3 amino acids: CASSDTDGGNEQFF. The CDR3 region has the DNA TGTGCCAGCAGTGACACTGACGGGGGCAATGAGCAGTTCTTC.

This chain links TRBV7-3 with TRBJ2-1; D possibly corresponds to TRBD2 (6 bases). V lost 5 bases and J 1 base, leaving 12 bases between the germline ends. CDR1 SGHTA and CDR2 FQGTGA come from the germline V gene. This CDR3 spans 15 amino acids. The CDR3 sequence: CASSPGLSSYNEQFF. In DNA form, the CDR3 reads TGTGCCAGCAGCCCGGGACTGTCTTCCTACAATGAGCAGTTCTTC.

The CDR3 sequence: CASSEFQGRGDEQFF. The CDR3 coding sequence is TGTGCCAGCAGTGAATTTCAGGGGAGGGGGGATGAGCAGTTCTTC. This sequence joins TRBV25-1 and TRBJ2-1; tentative D call: TRBD2 (7 bases). The V end lost 1 base, the J end lost 8 bases, and 15 bases lay between the germline ends. Germline CDR1 and CDR2: MGHDK and SYGVNS. The CDR3 consists of 15 residues.